The rows below give T cell receptor beta chains drawn from one sample of a study of control samples from healthy donors and cancer patients. Data came from immunoSEQ multiplex PCR; TCRdb stores just in-frame clones and leaves some out. The sample lists around 140,000 clones, around 90% seen once, with around 2.3% in the top ten. The specimen was blood. Source of these receptors: a man in his forties or fifties in good health. Both conserved end residues are trimmed from each CDR3.

V gene: TRBV7-8
J gene: TRBJ1-5
CDR3 protein: ASSLAGTLYSNQPQH

V gene: TRBV6-6
J gene: TRBJ1-5
CDR3 protein: ASRTTGDQPQH

V gene: TRBV29-1
J gene: TRBJ2-3
CDR3 protein: SVAASIGGRDSTDTQY

V gene: TRBV18
J gene: TRBJ1-4
CDR3 protein: ASSPRAGEKLF

V gene: TRBV14
J gene: TRBJ2-5
CDR3 protein: ASSQGGSQY

V gene: TRBV29-1
J gene: TRBJ2-5
CDR3 protein: SVEYGIGETQY

V gene: TRBV7-3
J gene: TRBJ2-1
CDR3 protein: ASSLSSGGAMYEQF

V gene: TRBV11-2
J gene: TRBJ1-2
CDR3 protein: ASSSPSPQNYGYT

V gene: TRBV28
J gene: TRBJ2-7
CDR3 protein: ASSFGYEQY

V gene: TRBV6-5
J gene: TRBJ1-5
CDR3 protein: ASGGINSNQPQH

V gene: TRBV7-3
J gene: TRBJ1-1
CDR3 protein: ASSKGGTEAF

V gene: TRBV7-9
J gene: TRBJ2-7
CDR3 protein: ASSLARGGTEQY

V gene: TRBV23-1
J gene: TRBJ1-5
CDR3 protein: ASSQGEINQPQH

V gene: TRBV7-9
J gene: TRBJ2-3
CDR3 protein: ASSSQLAGALTDTQY

V gene: TRBV5-6
J gene: TRBJ2-7
CDR3 protein: ASSHPAGGIYEQY

V gene: TRBV19
J gene: TRBJ1-1
CDR3 protein: ASSKTENTEAF

V gene: TRBV30
J gene: TRBJ2-5
CDR3 protein: AWSEETQY

V gene: TRBV27
J gene: TRBJ2-7
CDR3 protein: ASSLVGGGSYEQY

V gene: TRBV19
J gene: TRBJ2-7
CDR3 protein: ASSTRDRISYEQY

V gene: TRBV2
J gene: TRBJ1-2
CDR3 protein: ASSEGRTAGYT

V gene: TRBV6-1
J gene: TRBJ1-5
CDR3 protein: ASSEIVLEGNQPQH

V gene: TRBV7-2
J gene: TRBJ2-5
CDR3 protein: ASSLGEGTQY

V gene: TRBV9
J gene: TRBJ2-3
CDR3 protein: ASSPTGGLTDTQY

V gene: TRBV6-5
J gene: TRBJ2-7
CDR3 protein: ASTPGGGFNEQY

V gene: TRBV5-4
J gene: TRBJ2-5
CDR3 protein: ASSLDTSGGLQETQY

V gene: TRBV19
J gene: TRBJ2-7
CDR3 protein: ASRGGPSYEQY

V gene: TRBV6-5
J gene: TRBJ2-2
CDR3 protein: ASSLTQGNGELF

V gene: TRBV2
J gene: TRBJ2-7
CDR3 protein: ASSDGLAWEQY

V gene: TRBV5-5
J gene: TRBJ2-5
CDR3 protein: ASSLVGGGWETQY

V gene: TRBV5-1
J gene: TRBJ2-2
CDR3 protein: ASSLAQVNTGELF

V gene: TRBV11-2
J gene: TRBJ1-6
CDR3 protein: ASSLGGGRNNSPLH

V gene: TRBV5-1
J gene: TRBJ1-2
CDR3 protein: ASSPSAGGSGYT

V gene: TRBV7-3
J gene: TRBJ2-1
CDR3 protein: ASSPPSGGPKNNEQF